The 7 T cell receptor beta chains below all came from one sample that was sequenced in a study of early T cells in non-severe SARS-CoV-2 infection. TCRdb reprocessed the 5' RACE reads via MiXCR and lists one record per CDR3 protein. Of almost 85,000 distinct CDR3 sequences listed, 9% to 14% are singletons. The specimen was whole blood. These TCRs come from an adult who was a healthcare worker with PCR-confirmed SARS-CoV-2 infection or an uninfected control (not recorded which).

This chain uses TRBV29-1 with TRBJ2-1; 7 bases align to TRBD1. Germline assignment: CDR1 SQVTM and CDR2 ANQGSEA. The CDR3 runs to 14 residues. V dropped 3 bases and J dropped 0; count of bases not matched to a gene: 2. CDR3 amino acids: CSVEGQSSYNEQFF. The CDR3 DNA reads as TGCAGCGTTGAGGGACAGAGCTCCTACAATGAGCAGTTCTTC.

The table lists this clonotype with many counts. This rearrangement joins TRBV29-1 to TRBJ2-1; TRBD1 might be the D (6 bases). The CDR3 is made up of 12 amino acids. V lost 4 bases, J lost 12 bases, and 16 bases lay in between. Germline values: CDR1 SQVTM, CDR2 ANQGSEA. The CDR3 DNA reads TGCAGCGTTGCCCGGGACACCCAAGGGCAGTTCTTC. This encodes CSVARDTQGQFF.

In its sample, this clonotype was seen many times. The CDR3 sequence: CASSIGLLTDEQFF. CDR3 bases: TGTGCCAGTAGTATCGGCCTGTTAACAGATGAGCAGTTCTTC. The chain links TRBV19 to TRBJ2-1; no firm D call. CDR1 is LNHDA, CDR2 SQIVND, per germline (reference sequence). Trimming shortened V by 3 bases and J by 8 bases, and 14 bases separated the two germline ends. The CDR3 has 14 residues.

The genes are TRBV7-2 and TRBJ1-6, with D uncertain. With 3 bases removed from V and 5 bases from J, the gap between germline ends came to 23 bases. The CDR3 loop spans 19 amino acids. The germline gives CDR1 SGHTA, CDR2 FQGNSA. The CDR3 loop is CASSFTSTASRRNNSPLHF. DNA of the CDR3: TGTGCCAGCAGCTTTACCTCGACTGCTAGCAGACGGAATAATTCACCCCTCCACTTT.

This clonotype has at least ten counts. The CDR3 spells CASSHGRDEQYF. The CDR3 bases are TGTGCCAGCAGCCACGGCCGAGACGAGCAGTACTTC. The chain recombines TRBV14 with TRBJ2-7; unclear D gene. Trimming removed 3 bases from V and 5 bases from J, with 8 bases in between. In germline, CDR1 is SGHDN, CDR2 FVKESK. The CDR3 has 12 amino acids.

This chain connects TRBV11-1 to TRBJ2-7, with 8 bases matching TRBD1. Germline trimming cut 3 bases from V and 6 bases from J; bases unmatched to any gene: 1. The CDR3 is 12 amino acids. CDR1 is SGHAT, CDR2 FQDESV, per germline (reference sequence). CDR3 residues: CASSFDRGEQYF. The CDR3 DNA reads TGTGCCAGCAGCTTCGACAGGGGCGAGCAGTACTTC.

To note about this clonotype: A single base separates this from a much larger clone, so it may be a read error. The rearrangement links TRBV4-1 to TRBJ2-3; 11 nucleotides align to TRBD2. The V segment lost 6 bases and the J segment 1 base; nucleotides outside the gene matches: 18. The germline CDR1 and CDR2 sequences are MGHRA and YSYEKL. The CDR3 length is 20 residues. CDR3 loop: CASRRESATSGVQGTDTQYF. In DNA form, the CDR3 reads TGCGCCAGCAGACGCGAGTCCGCGACTAGCGGGGTCCAAGGCACAGATACGCAGTATTTT.